These 24 T cell receptor beta chains were all obtained from the same sample, sequenced in a study of T cell responses to AZD1222 COVID-19 vaccine. The table came from immunoSEQ multiplex PCR; TCRdb's copy has only in-frame clones and leaves some out. This table holds 100,000 to 120,000 clones, approximately 90% found once. The sequenced sample was peripheral blood, obtained 28 days after the second AZD1222 dose. These receptors all stem from an adult who received the AZD1222 COVID-19 vaccine.

The V gene is TRBV6-6, the J gene TRBJ2-1; 10 nucleotides agree with TRBD2. The CDR3 is 15 amino acids. Per the germline V gene, CDR1 is MNHNY and CDR2 is SVGAGI (reference sequence). V lost 6 bases to trimming and J lost 4 bases; unmatched junction nucleotides: 6. CDR3 sequence (DNA): TGTGCCAGCAGGCCAGCGGGGGGGCCTTACAATGAGCAGTTCTTC. Protein: CASRPAGGPYNEQFF.

The J gene is TRBJ2-1, the V gene TRBV5-4; no clear D gene. The germline V and J ends were trimmed by 0 bases and 12 bases, with 19 bases remaining between them. Germline CDR1 reads SGHNT; CDR2 reads YYREEE (reference sequence). CDR3 length: 15 residues. This CDR3 reads CASSLEGPTDRGQFF. The CDR3 DNA sequence: TGTGCCAGCAGCTTGGAGGGTCCCACCGATCGAGGGCAGTTCTTC.

The chain has TRBV19 and TRBJ1-1; D gene uncertain. Trimming shortened V by 1 base and J by 1 base, and 7 bases separated the two germline ends. This CDR3 is built from 14 residues. CDR1 and CDR2 (germline): LNHDA, SQIVND (reference sequence). The CDR3 region is CASSIVFANTEAFF. CDR3 DNA sequence: TGTGCCAGTAGTATAGTATTCGCGAACACTGAAGCTTTCTTT.

The rearrangement uses TRBV10-3 and TRBJ2-7; 9 nucleotides match TRBD2. After removal of 2 bases from V and 6 bases from J, the junction contained 5 bases not matched to a gene. This CDR3 region has 14 residues. In germline, CDR1 is ENHRY, CDR2 SYGVKD. CDR3 nucleotide sequence: TGTGCCATCAGTGAGCAGCGGGAGGTCTCCGAGCAGTACTTC. This gives the protein CAISEQREVSEQYF.

This sequence joins TRBV14 and TRBJ1-1; D uncertain. This CDR3 is 14 amino acids long. Germline V gene data show CDR1 as SGHDN and CDR2 as FVKESK. The germline V and J ends were trimmed by 2 bases and 4 bases, with 11 bases remaining between them. The CDR3 region is CASSQLLPGTEAFF. DNA for the CDR3: TGTGCCAGCAGCCAACTACTGCCAGGCACTGAAGCTTTCTTT. Supplemented by reference TRBV14 and TRBJ1-1, the full variable domain reads EAGVTQFPSHSVIEKGQTVTLRCDPISGHDNLYWYRRVMGKEIKFLLHFVKESKQDESGMPNNRFLAERTGGTYSTLKVQPAELEDSGVYFCASSQLLPGTEAFFGQGTRLTVV.

The rearrangement links TRBV9 to TRBJ1-2; D is unresolved. The CDR3 runs to 14 residues. Trimming shortened V by 5 bases and J by 8 bases, and 19 bases separated the two germline ends. From germline, CDR1 is SGDLS and CDR2 YYNGEE. DNA for the CDR3: TGTGCCAGCAGTCGCCCGGCATCCTCTAGGGGCTACACCTTC. This translates into CASSRPASSRGYTF.

This rearrangement joins TRBV11-2 to TRBJ2-1, with 10 bases lining up with TRBD2. The CDR3 extends over 14 amino acids. The V gene end was trimmed by 4 bases and the J gene end by 12 bases; junction bases not matched to a gene: 9. CDR1 is SGHAT and CDR2 is FQNNGV in the germline V gene. CDR3 protein: CASSSLASGRGQFF. The CDR3 nucleotides read TGTGCCAGCAGCTCACTAGCTAGCGGGAGAGGGCAGTTCTTC.

This clone was counted a few times. The CDR3 bases are TGTGCCAGCAGGACCCACAGGGTACTAGCCTACGAGCAGTACTTC. It encodes CASRTHRVLAYEQYF. V is TRBV6-5 and J is TRBJ2-7; TRBD1 is a possible D gene (6 bases). V lost 6 bases to trimming and J lost 2 bases, with 17 bases between them. CDR3 length: 15 residues. Looked up from germline, CDR1 is MNHEY and CDR2 is SVGAGI.

DNA of the CDR3: TGTGCCAGCAGCTCTCGGACGGCGGGCAACTATGGCTACACCTTC. Amino acids: CASSSRTAGNYGYTF. V and J are TRBV13 and TRBJ1-2; D is unresolved. Germline CDR1 and CDR2: PRHDT and FYEKMQ (reference sequence). Deletions cut 4 bases from V and 2 bases from J, with 14 bases between. The CDR3 is 15 residues long.

V gene TRBV9 combines with J gene TRBJ2-3; 9 bases agree with TRBD2. V was clipped by 0 bases and J by 3 bases; unmatched bases: 11. The germline V gene has CDR1 SGDLS and CDR2 YYNGEE. There are 18 residues in the CDR3. The CDR3 sequence is CASSVEGSGGGETDTQYF. The CDR3 bases are TGTGCCAGCAGCGTAGAAGGCTCTGGCGGGGGGGAGACAGATACGCAGTATTTT.

V is TRBV28 and J is TRBJ2-2, with 8 positions matching TRBD2. V lost 5 bases, J lost 1 base, and 9 bases stayed unmatched. This CDR3 has 17 amino acids. Germline CDR1 and CDR2: MDHEN and SYDVKM. The CDR3 sequence: CASSLDGLAGNTGELFF. The CDR3 bases are TGTGCCAGCAGTCTAGACGGGCTAGCGGGGAACACCGGGGAGCTGTTTTTT.

The rearrangement links TRBV7-9 to TRBJ1-5; D ambiguous. CDR1 SEHNR and CDR2 FQNEAQ come from the germline V gene (reference sequence). V was cut by 1 base and J by 6 bases, with 7 bases left in between. CDR3 size: 13 residues. The CDR3 loop is CASSLGSSQPQHF. The CDR3 region has the DNA TGTGCCAGCAGCTTAGGTTCGAGTCAGCCCCAGCATTTT.

The chain combines TRBV5-1 with TRBJ1-4; no firm D call. V dropped 0 bases and J dropped 6 bases, with 12 bases sitting between them. This CDR3 has 15 amino acids. Germline V gene data show CDR1 as SGHRS and CDR2 as YFSETQ. CDR3 nucleotide sequence: TGCGCCAGCAGCTTGGGTGGCAGACATGATGAAAAACTGTTTTTT. Amino acid sequence: CASSLGGRHDEKLFF.

The chain employs TRBV5-6 and TRBJ1-6; 8 positions match TRBD1. CDR1 and CDR2 (germline): SGHDT, YYEEEE. The CDR3 contains 15 residues. V dropped 1 base and J dropped 7; count of bases not matched to a gene: 4. In nucleotides, the CDR3 is TGTGCCAGCAGCTTGTTGGACAGGGTCAATTCACCCCTCCACTTT. Translated, it gives CASSLLDRVNSPLHF.

CDR3 region: CASSPEVSYNEQFF. For the CDR3, the DNA is TGTGCCAGCTCACCAGAAGTGTCCTACAATGAGCAGTTCTTC. The V and J genes are TRBV18 and TRBJ2-1; D call uncertain. The CDR3 spans 14 residues. CDR1 is KGHSH and CDR2 is LQKENI in the germline V gene. V lost 2 bases to trimming and J lost 1 base, with 6 bases between them.

The J gene is TRBJ1-3, the V gene TRBV19, with D tentatively TRBD1 (5 bases). The CDR3 is made up of 15 amino acids. Germline assignment: CDR1 LNHDA and CDR2 SQIVND (reference sequence). Trimming removed 0 bases at V and 4 bases at J, with 10 bases between. The CDR3 nucleotides are TGTGCCAGTAGTATAGATTCCGGGACCGGAAACACCATATATTTT. The encoded protein is CASSIDSGTGNTIYF.

The CDR3 here is CASSPSSRGSEQYF. The CDR3 coding sequence is TGTGCCAGCTCCCCCTCATCACGAGGAAGCGAGCAGTACTTC. The chain combines TRBV18 with TRBJ2-7; D is unresolved. V was cut by 6 bases and J by 6 bases, with 18 bases left in between. The CDR3 totals 14 residues. Per germline, CDR1 KGHSH and CDR2 LQKENI. The complete variable domain, with remaining parts taken from reference TRBV18 and TRBJ2-7, reads NAGVMQNPRHLVRRRGQEARLRCSPMKGHSHVYWYRQLPEEGLKFMVYLQKENIIDESGMPKERFSAEFPKEGPSILRIQQVVRGDSAAYFCASSPSSRGSEQYFGPGTRLTVT.

This chain links TRBV10-2 with TRBJ1-6, with D perhaps matching TRBD1 (5 bases). The CDR3 is 14 amino acids. Looked up from germline, CDR1 is WSHSY and CDR2 is SAAADI. Trimming removed 10 bases from V and 5 bases from J, with 15 bases in between. The CDR3 DNA is TGCGCCAAGACGAAGGAAGGGGATAATTCACCCCTCCACTTT. This sequence encodes CAKTKEGDNSPLHF.

This chain joins TRBV9 and TRBJ1-2; no clear D. V was trimmed by 2 bases and J by 4 bases, leaving 6 bases between them. This CDR3 has 12 amino acids. Germline V gene data show CDR1 as SGDLS and CDR2 as YYNGEE. The CDR3 loop is CASSVGIYGYTF. The CDR3 DNA sequence: TGTGCCAGCAGCGTCGGGATCTATGGCTACACCTTC. Drawing the rest from reference TRBV9 and TRBJ1-2, the complete variable domain is DSGVTQTPKHLITATGQRVTLRCSPRSGDLSVYWYQQSLDQGLQFLIQYYNGEERAKGNILERFSAQQFPDLHSELNLSSLELGDSALYFCASSVGIYGYTFGSGTRLTVV.

The V gene is TRBV28, the J gene TRBJ1-5, with a possible D match to TRBD1 (5 bases). Germline loops: CDR1 MDHEN, CDR2 SYDVKM. This CDR3 has 18 residues. V was cut by 3 bases and J by 0 bases, with 18 bases left in between. Written as DNA, the CDR3 is TGTGCCAGCAGTTTGCCGGGACGGAGACTTAATAGCAATCAGCCCCAGCATTTT. Its protein is CASSLPGRRLNSNQPQHF.

This chain links TRBV19 with TRBJ1-1, with D tentatively TRBD1 (5 bases). CDR3 size: 15 residues. V was pared by 3 bases and J by 1 base, with 12 bases between. Germline V gives CDR1 LNHDA, CDR2 SQIVND (reference sequence). As DNA, the CDR3 is TGTGCCAGTAGTATCACGATTCAGGGGAACACTGAAGCTTTCTTT. It translates to CASSITIQGNTEAFF.

The chain links TRBV7-6 to TRBJ2-7; 10 nucleotides agree with TRBD1. This CDR3 contains 16 residues. The germline gives CDR1 SGHVS, CDR2 FNYEAQ. The trim removed 4 bases at V and 4 bases at J, leaving 10 bases unmatched. CDR3 DNA sequence: TGTGCCAGCAGCTCCAACCTCGGGACAGGGGATTACGAGCAGTACTTC. This encodes CASSSNLGTGDYEQYF.

The V gene is TRBV6-5, the J gene TRBJ1-5, with D unclear. V was shortened by 4 bases and J by 5 bases, with 3 bases between the two germline ends. This CDR3 spans 11 amino acids. CDR1 and CDR2 (germline): MNHEY, SVGAGI. The CDR3 protein is CASSSHQPQHF. The CDR3 DNA sequence: TGTGCCAGCAGTTCTCATCAGCCCCAGCATTTT.

The J gene is TRBJ2-2, the V gene TRBV6-5; D is ambiguous. Germline values: CDR1 MNHEY, CDR2 SVGAGI. The CDR3 is 13 residues long. Trimming took 6 bases from V and 2 from J, leaving 7 bases between them. The CDR3 is CASSFTNTGELFF. The CDR3 DNA sequence: TGTGCCAGCAGCTTCACTAACACCGGGGAGCTGTTTTTT.